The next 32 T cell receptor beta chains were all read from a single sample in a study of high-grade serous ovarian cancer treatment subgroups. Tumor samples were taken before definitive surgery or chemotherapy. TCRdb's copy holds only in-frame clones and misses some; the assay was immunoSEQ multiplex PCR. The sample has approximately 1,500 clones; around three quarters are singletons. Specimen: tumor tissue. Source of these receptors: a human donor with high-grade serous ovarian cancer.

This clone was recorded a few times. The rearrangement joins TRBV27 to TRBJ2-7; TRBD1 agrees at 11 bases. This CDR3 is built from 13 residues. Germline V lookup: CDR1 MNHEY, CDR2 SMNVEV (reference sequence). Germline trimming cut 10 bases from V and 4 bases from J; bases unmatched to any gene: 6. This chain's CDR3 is CATRDRGFYEQYF. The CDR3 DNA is TGTGCCACTCGGGACAGGGGGTTTTACGAGCAGTACTTC.

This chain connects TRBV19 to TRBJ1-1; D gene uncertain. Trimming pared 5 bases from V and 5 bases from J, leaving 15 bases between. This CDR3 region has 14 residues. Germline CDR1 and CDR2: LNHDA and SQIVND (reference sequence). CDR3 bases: TGTGCCAGTAGTTGGGCCCAGCGGGGAACTGAAGCTTTCTTT. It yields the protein CASSWAQRGTEAFF.

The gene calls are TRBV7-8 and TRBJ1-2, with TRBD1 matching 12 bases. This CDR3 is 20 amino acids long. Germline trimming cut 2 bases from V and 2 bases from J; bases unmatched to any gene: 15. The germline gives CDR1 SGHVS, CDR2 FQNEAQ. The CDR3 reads CASSLPGTGGWVRLNYGYTF. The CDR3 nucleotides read TGTGCCAGCAGCTTACCCGGGACAGGGGGCTGGGTCCGTCTAAACTATGGCTACACCTTC. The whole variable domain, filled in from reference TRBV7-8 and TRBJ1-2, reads GAGVSQSPRYKVAKRGQDVALRCDPISGHVSLFWYQQALGQGPEFLTYFQNEAQLDKSGLPSDRFFAERPEGSVSTLKIQRTQQEDSAVYLCASSLPGTGGWVRLNYGYTFGSGTRLTVV.

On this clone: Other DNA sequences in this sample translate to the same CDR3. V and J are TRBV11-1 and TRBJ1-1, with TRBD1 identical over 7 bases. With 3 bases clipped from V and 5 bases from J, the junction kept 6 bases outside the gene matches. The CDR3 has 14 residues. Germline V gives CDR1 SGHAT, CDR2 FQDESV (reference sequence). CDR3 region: CASSLNRGQTEAFF. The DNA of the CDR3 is TGTGCCAGCAGCTTGAACAGGGGTCAAACTGAAGCTTTCTTT.

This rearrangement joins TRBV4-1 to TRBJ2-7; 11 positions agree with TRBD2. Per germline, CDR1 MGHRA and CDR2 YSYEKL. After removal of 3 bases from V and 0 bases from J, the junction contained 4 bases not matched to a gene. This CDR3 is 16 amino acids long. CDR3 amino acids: CASSQGTSGFSYEQYF. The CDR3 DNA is TGCGCCAGCAGCCAGGGGACTAGCGGATTCTCCTACGAGCAGTACTTC.

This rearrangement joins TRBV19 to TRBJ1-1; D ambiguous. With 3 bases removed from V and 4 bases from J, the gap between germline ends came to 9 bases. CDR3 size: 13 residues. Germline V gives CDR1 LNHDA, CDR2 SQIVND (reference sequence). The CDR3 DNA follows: TGTGCCAGTAGTATTGGCTGGGGCACTGAAGCTTTCTTT. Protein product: CASSIGWGTEAFF.

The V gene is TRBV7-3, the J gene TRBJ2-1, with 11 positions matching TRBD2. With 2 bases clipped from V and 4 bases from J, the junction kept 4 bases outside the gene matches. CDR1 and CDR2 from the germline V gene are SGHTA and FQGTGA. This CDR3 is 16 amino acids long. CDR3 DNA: TGTGCCAGCAGCTTAGCCGGGACTAGCGGTTACAATGAGCAGTTCTTC. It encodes CASSLAGTSGYNEQFF.

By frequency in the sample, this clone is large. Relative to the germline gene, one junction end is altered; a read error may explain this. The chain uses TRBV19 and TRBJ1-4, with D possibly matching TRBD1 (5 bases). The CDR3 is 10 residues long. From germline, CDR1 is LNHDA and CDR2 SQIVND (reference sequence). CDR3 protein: CGAGYEKLFF. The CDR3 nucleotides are TGCGGGGCGGGGTATGAAAAACTGTTTTTT.

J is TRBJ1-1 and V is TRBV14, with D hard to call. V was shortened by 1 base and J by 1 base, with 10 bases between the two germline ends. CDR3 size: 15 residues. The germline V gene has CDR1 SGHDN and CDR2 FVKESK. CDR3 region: CASSQVRGANTEAFF. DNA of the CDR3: TGTGCCAGCAGCCAAGTACGGGGTGCGAACACTGAAGCTTTCTTT.

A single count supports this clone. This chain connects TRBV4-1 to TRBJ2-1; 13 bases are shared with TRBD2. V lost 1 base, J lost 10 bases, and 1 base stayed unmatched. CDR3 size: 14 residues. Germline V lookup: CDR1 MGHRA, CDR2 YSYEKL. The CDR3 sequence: CASSQGLAGGEQFF. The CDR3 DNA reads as TGCGCCAGCAGCCAAGGACTAGCGGGAGGCGAGCAGTTCTTC.

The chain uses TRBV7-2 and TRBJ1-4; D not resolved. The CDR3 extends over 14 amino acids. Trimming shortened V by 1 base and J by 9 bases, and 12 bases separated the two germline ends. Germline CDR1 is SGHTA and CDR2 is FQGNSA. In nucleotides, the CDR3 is TGTGCCAGCAGCTTAGGGGTCGGGCAGAAAAAACTGTTTTTT. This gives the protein CASSLGVGQKKLFF.

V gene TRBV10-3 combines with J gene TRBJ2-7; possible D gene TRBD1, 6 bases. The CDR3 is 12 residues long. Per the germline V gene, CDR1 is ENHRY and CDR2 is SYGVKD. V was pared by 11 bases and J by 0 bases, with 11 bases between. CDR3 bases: TGTGCCGCTAGGGACAACTCCTACGAGCAGTACTTC. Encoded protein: CAARDNSYEQYF.

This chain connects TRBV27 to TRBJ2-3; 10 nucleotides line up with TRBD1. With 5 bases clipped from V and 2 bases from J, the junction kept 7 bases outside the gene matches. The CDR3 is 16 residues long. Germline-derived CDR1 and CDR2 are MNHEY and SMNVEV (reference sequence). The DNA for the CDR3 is TGTGCCAGCAGTCAACCCGGGACAGGGGACACAGATACGCAGTATTTT. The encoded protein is CASSQPGTGDTDTQYF.

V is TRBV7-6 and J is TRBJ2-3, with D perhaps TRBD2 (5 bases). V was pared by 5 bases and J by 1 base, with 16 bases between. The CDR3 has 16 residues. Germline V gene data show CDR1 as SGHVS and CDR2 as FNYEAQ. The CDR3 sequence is CASSHRTGARTDTQYF. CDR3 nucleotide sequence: TGTGCCAGCAGCCATCGGACTGGAGCGCGCACAGATACGCAGTATTTT.

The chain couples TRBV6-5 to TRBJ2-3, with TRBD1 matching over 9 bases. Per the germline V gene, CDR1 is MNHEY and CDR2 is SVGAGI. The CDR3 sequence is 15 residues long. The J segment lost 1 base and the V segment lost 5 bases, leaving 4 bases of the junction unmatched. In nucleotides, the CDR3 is TGTGCCAGCAGTCGGACAGGGGTCCGCACAGATACGCAGTATTTT. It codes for CASSRTGVRTDTQYF.

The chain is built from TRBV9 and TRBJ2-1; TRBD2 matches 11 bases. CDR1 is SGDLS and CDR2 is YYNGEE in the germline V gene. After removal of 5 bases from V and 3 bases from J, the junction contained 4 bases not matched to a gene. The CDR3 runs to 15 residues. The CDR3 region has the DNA TGTGCCAGCAGTTCCACTAGCGGGAGCTACAATGAGCAGTTCTTC. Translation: CASSSTSGSYNEQFF. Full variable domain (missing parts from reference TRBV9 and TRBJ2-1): DSGVTQTPKHLITATGQRVTLRCSPRSGDLSVYWYQQSLDQGLQFLIQYYNGEERAKGNILERFSAQQFPDLHSELNLSSLELGDSALYFCASSSTSGSYNEQFFGPGTRLTVL.

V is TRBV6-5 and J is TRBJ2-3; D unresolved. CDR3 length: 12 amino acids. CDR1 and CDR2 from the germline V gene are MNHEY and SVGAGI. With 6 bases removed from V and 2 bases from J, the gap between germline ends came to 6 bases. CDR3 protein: CASSPNTDTQYF. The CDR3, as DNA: TGTGCCAGCAGCCCGAACACAGATACGCAGTATTTT.

The CDR3 DNA reads TGCAGCGTTGGGGTAGCGGGAGGGGGAAATGAGCAGTTCTTC. It specifies CSVGVAGGGNEQFF. The V call is TRBV29-1, the J call TRBJ2-1, with 11 bases identical to TRBD2. The CDR3 covers 14 residues. The trim removed 4 bases at V and 7 bases at J, leaving 6 bases unmatched. The germline CDR1 and CDR2 sequences are SQVTM and ANQGSEA.

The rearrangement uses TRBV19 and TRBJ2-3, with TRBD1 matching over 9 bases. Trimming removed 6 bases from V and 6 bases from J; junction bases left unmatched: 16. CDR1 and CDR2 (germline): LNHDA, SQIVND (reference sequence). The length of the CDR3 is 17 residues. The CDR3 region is CASRTTRQGVQGDTQYF. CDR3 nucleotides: TGTGCCAGTAGGACTACCCGACAGGGGGTCCAGGGGGATACGCAGTATTTT.

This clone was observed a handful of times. The chain's CDR3 is CARGTGPYEQYF. CDR3 bases: TGTGCCAGGGGGACAGGCCCTTACGAGCAGTACTTC. The gene calls are TRBV2 and TRBJ2-7, with TRBD1 matching over 8 bases. This CDR3 has 12 amino acids. Trimming removed 9 bases from V and 4 bases from J; junction bases left unmatched: 5. Germline lookup yields CDR1 SNHLY and CDR2 FYNNEI.

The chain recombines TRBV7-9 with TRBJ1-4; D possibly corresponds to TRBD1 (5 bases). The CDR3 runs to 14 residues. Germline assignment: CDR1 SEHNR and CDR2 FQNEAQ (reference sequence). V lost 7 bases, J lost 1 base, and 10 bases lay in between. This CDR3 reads CASMGVGTNEKLFF. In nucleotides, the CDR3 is TGTGCCAGCATGGGGGTTGGAACTAATGAAAAACTGTTTTTT.

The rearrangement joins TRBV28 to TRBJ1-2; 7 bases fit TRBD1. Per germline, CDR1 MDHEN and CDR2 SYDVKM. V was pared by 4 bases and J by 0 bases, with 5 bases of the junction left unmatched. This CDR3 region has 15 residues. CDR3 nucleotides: TGTGCCAGCAGTTCCCAGGGGGGGGCTAACTATGGCTACACCTTC. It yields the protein CASSSQGGANYGYTF.

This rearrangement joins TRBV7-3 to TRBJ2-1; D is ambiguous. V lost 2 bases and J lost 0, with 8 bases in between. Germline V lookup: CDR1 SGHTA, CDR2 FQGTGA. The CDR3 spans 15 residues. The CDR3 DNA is TGTGCCAGCAGCTTAGGTCCGAGCTCCTACAATGAGCAGTTCTTC. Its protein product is CASSLGPSSYNEQFF.

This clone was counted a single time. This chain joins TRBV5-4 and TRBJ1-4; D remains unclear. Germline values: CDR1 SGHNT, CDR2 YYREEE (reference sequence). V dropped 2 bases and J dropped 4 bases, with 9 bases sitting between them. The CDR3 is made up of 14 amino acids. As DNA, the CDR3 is TGTGCCAGCAGCTTTGCTCAGAATAATGAAAAACTGTTTTTT. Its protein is CASSFAQNNEKLFF.

The CDR3 here is CASSFTASTYGYTF. The CDR3, as DNA: TGTGCCAGCAGCTTTACAGCTTCAACCTATGGCTACACCTTC. This chain joins TRBV5-6 and TRBJ1-2, with D hard to call. From germline, CDR1 is SGHDT and CDR2 YYEEEE. The V end lost 2 bases, the J end lost 4 bases, and 12 bases lay between the germline ends. The CDR3 consists of 14 residues.

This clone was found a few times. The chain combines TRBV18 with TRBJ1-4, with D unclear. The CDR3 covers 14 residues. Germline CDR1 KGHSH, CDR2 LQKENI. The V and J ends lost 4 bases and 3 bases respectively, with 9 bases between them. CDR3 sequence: CASSRARANEKLFF. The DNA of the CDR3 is TGTGCCAGCTCACGAGCGAGGGCTAATGAAAAACTGTTTTTT.

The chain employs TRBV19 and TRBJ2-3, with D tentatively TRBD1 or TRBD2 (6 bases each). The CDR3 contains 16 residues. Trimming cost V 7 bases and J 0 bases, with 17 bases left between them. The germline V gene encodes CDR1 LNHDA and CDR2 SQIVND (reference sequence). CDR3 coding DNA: TGTGCCAGTACCCCCTTAGGGGGGCCCAGCACAGATACGCAGTATTTT. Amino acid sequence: CASTPLGGPSTDTQYF.

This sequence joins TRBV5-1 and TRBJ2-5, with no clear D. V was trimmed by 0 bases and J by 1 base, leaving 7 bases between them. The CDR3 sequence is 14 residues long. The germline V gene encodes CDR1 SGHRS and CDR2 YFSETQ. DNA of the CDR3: TGCGCCAGCAGCTTGGCACAGCTCCAAGAGACCCAGTACTTC. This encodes CASSLAQLQETQYF.

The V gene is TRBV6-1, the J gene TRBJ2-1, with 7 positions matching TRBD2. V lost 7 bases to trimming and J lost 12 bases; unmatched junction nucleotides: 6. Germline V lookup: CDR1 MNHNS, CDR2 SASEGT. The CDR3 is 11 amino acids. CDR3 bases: TGTGCCAGCATCGGCGGGAGAAGGCAGTTCTTC. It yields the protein CASIGGRRQFF.

DNA of the CDR3: TGTGCCAGCAGCTTACAACCTGGGTACACCGGGGAGCTGTTTTTT. Translated: CASSLQPGYTGELFF. J is TRBJ2-2 and V is TRBV7-3; D gene unclear. The CDR3 is 15 amino acids. The V end was cut by 2 bases, the J end by 3 bases, with 10 bases between. Germline-derived CDR1 and CDR2 are SGHTA and FQGTGA.

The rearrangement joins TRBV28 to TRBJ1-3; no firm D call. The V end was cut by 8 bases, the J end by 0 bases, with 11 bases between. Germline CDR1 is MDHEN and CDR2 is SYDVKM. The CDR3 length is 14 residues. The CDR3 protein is CASVARSSGNTIYF. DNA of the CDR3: TGTGCCAGCGTCGCCCGGAGCTCTGGAAACACCATATATTTT.

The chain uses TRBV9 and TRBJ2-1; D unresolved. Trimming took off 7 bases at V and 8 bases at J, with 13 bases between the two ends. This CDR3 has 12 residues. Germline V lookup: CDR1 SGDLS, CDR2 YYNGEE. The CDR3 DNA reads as TGTGCCAGCTCCCCGCGCGGCCATGAGCAGTTCTTC. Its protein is CASSPRGHEQFF.